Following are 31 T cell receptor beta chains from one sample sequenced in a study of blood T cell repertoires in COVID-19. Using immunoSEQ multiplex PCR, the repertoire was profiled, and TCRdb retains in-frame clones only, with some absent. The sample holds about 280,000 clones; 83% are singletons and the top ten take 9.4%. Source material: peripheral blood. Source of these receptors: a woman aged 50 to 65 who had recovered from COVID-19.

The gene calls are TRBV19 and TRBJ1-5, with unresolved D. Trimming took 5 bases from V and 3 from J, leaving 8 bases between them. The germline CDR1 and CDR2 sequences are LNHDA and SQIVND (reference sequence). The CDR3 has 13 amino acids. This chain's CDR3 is CASSRSLNQPQHF. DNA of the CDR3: TGTGCCAGTAGTCGGAGTCTCAATCAGCCCCAGCATTTT. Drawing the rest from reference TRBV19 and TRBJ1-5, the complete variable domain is DGGITQSPKYLFRKEGQNVTLSCEQNLNHDAMYWYRQDPGQGLRLIYYSQIVNDFQKGDIAEGYSVSREKKESFPLTVTSAQKNPTAFYLCASSRSLNQPQHFGDGTRLSIL.

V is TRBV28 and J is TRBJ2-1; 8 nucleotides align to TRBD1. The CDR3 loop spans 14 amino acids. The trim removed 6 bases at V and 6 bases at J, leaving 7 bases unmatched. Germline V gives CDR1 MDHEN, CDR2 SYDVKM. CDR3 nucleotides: TGTGCCAGCAGACTGACAGGGGCCGGCAATGAGCAGTTCTTC. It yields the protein CASRLTGAGNEQFF.

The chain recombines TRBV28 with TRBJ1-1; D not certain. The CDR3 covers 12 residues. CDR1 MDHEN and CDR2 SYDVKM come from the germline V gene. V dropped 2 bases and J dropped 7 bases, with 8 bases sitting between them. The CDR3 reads CASSLDQVEAFF. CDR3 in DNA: TGTGCCAGCAGTTTAGACCAGGTTGAAGCTTTCTTT.

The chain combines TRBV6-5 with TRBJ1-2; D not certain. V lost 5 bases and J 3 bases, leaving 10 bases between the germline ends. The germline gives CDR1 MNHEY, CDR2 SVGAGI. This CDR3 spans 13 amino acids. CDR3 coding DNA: TGTGCCAGCAGTCCGGGGTGGGACTATGGCTACACCTTC. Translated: CASSPGWDYGYTF.

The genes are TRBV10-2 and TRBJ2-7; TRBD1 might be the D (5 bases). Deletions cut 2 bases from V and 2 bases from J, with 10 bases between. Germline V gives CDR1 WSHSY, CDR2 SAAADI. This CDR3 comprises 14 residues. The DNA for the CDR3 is TGCGCCAGCAGTGAGAGACAGCCAACCTACGAGCAGTACTTC. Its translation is CASSERQPTYEQYF.

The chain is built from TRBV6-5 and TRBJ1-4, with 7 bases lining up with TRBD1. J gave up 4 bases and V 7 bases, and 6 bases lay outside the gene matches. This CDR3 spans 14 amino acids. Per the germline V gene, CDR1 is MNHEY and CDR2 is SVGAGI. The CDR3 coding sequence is TGTGCCAGCACCCGGGACAGCTTTAATGAAAAACTGTTTTTT. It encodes CASTRDSFNEKLFF.

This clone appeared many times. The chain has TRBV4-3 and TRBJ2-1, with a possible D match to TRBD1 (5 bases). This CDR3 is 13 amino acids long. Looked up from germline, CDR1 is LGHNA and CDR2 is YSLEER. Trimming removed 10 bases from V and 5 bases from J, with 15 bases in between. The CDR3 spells CATGHDTDNEQFF. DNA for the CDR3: TGCGCCACCGGACACGATACCGACAATGAGCAGTTCTTC.

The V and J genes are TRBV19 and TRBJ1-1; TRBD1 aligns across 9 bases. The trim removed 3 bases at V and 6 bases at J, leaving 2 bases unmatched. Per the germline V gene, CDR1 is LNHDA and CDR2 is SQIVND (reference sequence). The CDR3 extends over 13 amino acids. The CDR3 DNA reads TGTGCCAGTAGTATGGACAGGGGCGCTGAAGCTTTCTTT. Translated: CASSMDRGAEAFF.

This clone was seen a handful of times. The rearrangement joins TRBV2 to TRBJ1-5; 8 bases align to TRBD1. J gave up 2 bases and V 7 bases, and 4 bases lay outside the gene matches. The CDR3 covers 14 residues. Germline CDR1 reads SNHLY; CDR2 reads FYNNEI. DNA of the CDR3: TGTGCCAGCAAAGGACAGGGAGGCAATCAGCCCCAGCATTTT. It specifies CASKGQGGNQPQHF.

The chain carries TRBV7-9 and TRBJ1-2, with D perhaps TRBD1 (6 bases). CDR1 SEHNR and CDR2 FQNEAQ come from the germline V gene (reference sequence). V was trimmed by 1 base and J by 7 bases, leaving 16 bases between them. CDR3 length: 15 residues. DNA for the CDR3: TGTGCCAGCAGCTTAGATATACAGGGAGTCACTGGCTACACCTTC. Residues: CASSLDIQGVTGYTF.

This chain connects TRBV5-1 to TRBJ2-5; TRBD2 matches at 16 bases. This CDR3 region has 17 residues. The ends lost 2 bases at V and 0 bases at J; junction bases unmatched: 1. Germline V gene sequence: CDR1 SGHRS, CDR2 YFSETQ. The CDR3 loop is CASSFGTSGGDQETQYF. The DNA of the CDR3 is TGCGCCAGCAGCTTCGGGACTAGCGGGGGGGACCAAGAGACCCAGTACTTC.

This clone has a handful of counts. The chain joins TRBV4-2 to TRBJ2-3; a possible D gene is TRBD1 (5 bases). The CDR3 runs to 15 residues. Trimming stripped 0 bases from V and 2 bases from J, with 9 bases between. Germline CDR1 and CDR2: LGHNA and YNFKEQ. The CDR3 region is CASSQDGALTDTQYF. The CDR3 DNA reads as TGTGCCAGCAGCCAAGATGGGGCCCTCACAGATACGCAGTATTTT.

The CDR3 spells CASSFIGAGEADTQYF. The CDR3 region has the DNA TGTGCCAGCAGCTTTATTGGGGCAGGGGAAGCAGATACGCAGTATTTT. V usage is TRBV27 and J usage is TRBJ2-3, with D perhaps matching TRBD1 (6 bases). The V end was cut by 6 bases, the J end by 4 bases, with 20 bases between. Germline values: CDR1 MNHEY, CDR2 SMNVEV (reference sequence). The CDR3 is 16 residues long.

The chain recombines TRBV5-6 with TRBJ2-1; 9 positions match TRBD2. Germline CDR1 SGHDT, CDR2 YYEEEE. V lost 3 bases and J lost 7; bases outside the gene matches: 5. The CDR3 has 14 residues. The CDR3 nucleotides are TGTGCCAGCAGCTCGGCGGGGGGGCCGAATGAGCAGTTCTTC. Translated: CASSSAGGPNEQFF. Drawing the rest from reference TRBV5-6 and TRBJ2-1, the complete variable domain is DAGVTQSPTHLIKTRGQQVTLRCSPKSGHDTVSWYQQALGQGPQFIFQYYEEEERQRGNFPDRFSGHQFPNYSSELNVNALLLGDSALYLCASSSAGGPNEQFFGPGTRLTVL.

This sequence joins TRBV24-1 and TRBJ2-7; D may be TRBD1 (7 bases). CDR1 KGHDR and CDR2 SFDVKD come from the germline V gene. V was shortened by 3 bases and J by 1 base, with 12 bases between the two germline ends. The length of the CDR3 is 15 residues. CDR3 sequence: CATSDNRGGSYEQYF. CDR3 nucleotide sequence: TGTGCCACCAGTGATAACAGGGGAGGTTCCTACGAGCAGTACTTC.

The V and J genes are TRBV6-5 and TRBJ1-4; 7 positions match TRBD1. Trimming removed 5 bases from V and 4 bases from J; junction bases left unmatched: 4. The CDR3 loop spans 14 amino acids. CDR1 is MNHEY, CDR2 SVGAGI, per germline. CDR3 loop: CASSNQGGNEKLFF. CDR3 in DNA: TGTGCCAGCAGTAATCAGGGGGGTAATGAAAAACTGTTTTTT.

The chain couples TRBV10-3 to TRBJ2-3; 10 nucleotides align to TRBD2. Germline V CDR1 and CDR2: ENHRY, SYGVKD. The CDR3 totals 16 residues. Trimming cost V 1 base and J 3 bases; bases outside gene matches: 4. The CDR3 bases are TGTGCCATCAGTGAGTTGAGCGGGGGGGCGACAGATACGCAGTATTTT. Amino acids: CAISELSGGATDTQYF.

The CDR3 DNA reads as TGTGCCAGCTCACCAATTGACAACTTCTACGAGCAGTACTTC. Protein: CASSPIDNFYEQYF. V is TRBV18 and J is TRBJ2-7; D remains ambiguous. V gave up 2 bases and J gave up 3 bases, with 11 bases separating them. The CDR3 covers 14 residues. Germline values: CDR1 KGHSH, CDR2 LQKENI.

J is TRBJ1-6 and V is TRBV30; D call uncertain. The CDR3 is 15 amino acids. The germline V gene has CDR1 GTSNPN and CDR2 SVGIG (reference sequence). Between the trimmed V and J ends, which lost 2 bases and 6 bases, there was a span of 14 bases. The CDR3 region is CAWSPSGRINSPLHF. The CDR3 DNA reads TGTGCCTGGAGTCCAAGCGGACGGATTAATTCACCCCTCCACTTT.

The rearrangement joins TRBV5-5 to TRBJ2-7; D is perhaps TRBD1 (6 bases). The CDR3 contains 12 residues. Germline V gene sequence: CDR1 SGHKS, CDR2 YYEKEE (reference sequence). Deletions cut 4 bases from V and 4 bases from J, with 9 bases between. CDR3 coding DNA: TGTGCCAGCAGCGCCACAGGGTACGAGCAGTACTTC. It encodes CASSATGYEQYF.

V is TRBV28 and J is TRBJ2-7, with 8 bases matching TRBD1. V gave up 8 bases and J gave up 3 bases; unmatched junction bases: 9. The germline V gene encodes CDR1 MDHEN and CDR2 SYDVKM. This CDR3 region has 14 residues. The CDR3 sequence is CASGISGQGYEQYF. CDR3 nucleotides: TGTGCCAGCGGAATCAGCGGACAGGGCTACGAGCAGTACTTC.

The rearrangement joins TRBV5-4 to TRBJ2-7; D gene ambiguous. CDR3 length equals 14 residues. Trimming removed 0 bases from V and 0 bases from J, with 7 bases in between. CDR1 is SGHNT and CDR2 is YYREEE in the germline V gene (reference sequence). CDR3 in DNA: TGTGCCAGCAGCTTGGATTCCAGCTCCTACGAGCAGTACTTC. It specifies CASSLDSSSYEQYF.

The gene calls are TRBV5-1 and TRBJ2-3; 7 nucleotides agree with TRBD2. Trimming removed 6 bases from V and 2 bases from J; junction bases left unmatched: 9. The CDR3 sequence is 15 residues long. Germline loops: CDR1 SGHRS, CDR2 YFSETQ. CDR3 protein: CASTQSLAVTDTQYF. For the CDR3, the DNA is TGCGCCAGCACCCAGAGTCTAGCGGTCACAGATACGCAGTATTTT.

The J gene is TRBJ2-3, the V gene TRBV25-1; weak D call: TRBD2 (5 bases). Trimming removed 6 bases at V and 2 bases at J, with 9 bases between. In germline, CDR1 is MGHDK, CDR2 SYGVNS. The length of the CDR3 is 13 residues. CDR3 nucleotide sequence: TGTGCCAGCAGCCAGACTACCACAGATACGCAGTATTTT. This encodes CASSQTTTDTQYF.

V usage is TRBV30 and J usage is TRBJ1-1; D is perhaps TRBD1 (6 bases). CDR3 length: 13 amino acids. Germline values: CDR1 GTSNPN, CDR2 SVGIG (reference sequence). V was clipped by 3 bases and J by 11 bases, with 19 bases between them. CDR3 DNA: TGTGCCTGGAGGAACACCGGGACACAAGGCGCTTTCTTT. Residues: CAWRNTGTQGAFF.

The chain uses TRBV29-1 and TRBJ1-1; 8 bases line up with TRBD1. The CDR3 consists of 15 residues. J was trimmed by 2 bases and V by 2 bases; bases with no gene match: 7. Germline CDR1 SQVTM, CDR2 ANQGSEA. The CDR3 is CSVEPRTGINTEAFF. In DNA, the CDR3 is TGCAGCGTTGAACCAAGGACAGGGATCAACACTGAAGCTTTCTTT.

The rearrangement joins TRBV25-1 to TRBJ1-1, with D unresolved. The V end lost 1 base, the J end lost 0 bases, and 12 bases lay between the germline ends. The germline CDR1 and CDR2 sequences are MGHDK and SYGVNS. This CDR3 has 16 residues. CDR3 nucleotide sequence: TGTGCCAGCAGTGAATTAAGGGCGGGAGTGAACACTGAAGCTTTCTTT. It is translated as CASSELRAGVNTEAFF.

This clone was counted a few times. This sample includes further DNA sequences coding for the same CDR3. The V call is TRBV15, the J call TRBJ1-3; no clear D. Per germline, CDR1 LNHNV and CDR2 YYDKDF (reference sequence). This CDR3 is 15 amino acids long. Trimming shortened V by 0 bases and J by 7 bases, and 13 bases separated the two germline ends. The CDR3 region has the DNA TGTGCCACCAGCAGAGATCGGGCCAGCGGGAACACCATATATTTT. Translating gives CATSRDRASGNTIYF.

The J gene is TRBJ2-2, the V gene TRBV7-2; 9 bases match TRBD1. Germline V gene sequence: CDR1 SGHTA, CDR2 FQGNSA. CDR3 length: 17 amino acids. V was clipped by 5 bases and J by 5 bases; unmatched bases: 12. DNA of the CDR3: TGTGCCAGCAGCACAACGCGGGACAGGGTGAGGACCGGGGAGCTGTTTTTT. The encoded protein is CASSTTRDRVRTGELFF. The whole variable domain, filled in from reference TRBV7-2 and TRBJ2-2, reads GAGVSQSPSNKVTEKGKDVELRCDPISGHTALYWYRQSLGQGLEFLIYFQGNSAPDKSGLPSDRFSAERTGGSVSTLTIQRTQQEDSAVYLCASSTTRDRVRTGELFFGEGSRLTVL.

The CDR3 sequence is CAISNGQQSYGYTF. The CDR3 nucleotides are TGTGCCATCAGTAATGGACAGCAAAGCTATGGCTACACCTTC. The J gene is TRBJ1-2, the V gene TRBV10-3; D perhaps matches TRBD1 (6 bases). This CDR3 is built from 14 residues. V gave up 5 bases and J gave up 4 bases, with 14 bases separating them. The germline gives CDR1 ENHRY, CDR2 SYGVKD.

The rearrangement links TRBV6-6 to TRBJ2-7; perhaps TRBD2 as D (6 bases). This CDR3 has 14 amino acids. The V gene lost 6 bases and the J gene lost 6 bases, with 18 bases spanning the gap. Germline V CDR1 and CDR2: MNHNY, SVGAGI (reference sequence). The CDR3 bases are TGTGCCAGCAGCCTGGGACTTTCCCCTTCCGAGCAGTACTTC. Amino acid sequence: CASSLGLSPSEQYF.